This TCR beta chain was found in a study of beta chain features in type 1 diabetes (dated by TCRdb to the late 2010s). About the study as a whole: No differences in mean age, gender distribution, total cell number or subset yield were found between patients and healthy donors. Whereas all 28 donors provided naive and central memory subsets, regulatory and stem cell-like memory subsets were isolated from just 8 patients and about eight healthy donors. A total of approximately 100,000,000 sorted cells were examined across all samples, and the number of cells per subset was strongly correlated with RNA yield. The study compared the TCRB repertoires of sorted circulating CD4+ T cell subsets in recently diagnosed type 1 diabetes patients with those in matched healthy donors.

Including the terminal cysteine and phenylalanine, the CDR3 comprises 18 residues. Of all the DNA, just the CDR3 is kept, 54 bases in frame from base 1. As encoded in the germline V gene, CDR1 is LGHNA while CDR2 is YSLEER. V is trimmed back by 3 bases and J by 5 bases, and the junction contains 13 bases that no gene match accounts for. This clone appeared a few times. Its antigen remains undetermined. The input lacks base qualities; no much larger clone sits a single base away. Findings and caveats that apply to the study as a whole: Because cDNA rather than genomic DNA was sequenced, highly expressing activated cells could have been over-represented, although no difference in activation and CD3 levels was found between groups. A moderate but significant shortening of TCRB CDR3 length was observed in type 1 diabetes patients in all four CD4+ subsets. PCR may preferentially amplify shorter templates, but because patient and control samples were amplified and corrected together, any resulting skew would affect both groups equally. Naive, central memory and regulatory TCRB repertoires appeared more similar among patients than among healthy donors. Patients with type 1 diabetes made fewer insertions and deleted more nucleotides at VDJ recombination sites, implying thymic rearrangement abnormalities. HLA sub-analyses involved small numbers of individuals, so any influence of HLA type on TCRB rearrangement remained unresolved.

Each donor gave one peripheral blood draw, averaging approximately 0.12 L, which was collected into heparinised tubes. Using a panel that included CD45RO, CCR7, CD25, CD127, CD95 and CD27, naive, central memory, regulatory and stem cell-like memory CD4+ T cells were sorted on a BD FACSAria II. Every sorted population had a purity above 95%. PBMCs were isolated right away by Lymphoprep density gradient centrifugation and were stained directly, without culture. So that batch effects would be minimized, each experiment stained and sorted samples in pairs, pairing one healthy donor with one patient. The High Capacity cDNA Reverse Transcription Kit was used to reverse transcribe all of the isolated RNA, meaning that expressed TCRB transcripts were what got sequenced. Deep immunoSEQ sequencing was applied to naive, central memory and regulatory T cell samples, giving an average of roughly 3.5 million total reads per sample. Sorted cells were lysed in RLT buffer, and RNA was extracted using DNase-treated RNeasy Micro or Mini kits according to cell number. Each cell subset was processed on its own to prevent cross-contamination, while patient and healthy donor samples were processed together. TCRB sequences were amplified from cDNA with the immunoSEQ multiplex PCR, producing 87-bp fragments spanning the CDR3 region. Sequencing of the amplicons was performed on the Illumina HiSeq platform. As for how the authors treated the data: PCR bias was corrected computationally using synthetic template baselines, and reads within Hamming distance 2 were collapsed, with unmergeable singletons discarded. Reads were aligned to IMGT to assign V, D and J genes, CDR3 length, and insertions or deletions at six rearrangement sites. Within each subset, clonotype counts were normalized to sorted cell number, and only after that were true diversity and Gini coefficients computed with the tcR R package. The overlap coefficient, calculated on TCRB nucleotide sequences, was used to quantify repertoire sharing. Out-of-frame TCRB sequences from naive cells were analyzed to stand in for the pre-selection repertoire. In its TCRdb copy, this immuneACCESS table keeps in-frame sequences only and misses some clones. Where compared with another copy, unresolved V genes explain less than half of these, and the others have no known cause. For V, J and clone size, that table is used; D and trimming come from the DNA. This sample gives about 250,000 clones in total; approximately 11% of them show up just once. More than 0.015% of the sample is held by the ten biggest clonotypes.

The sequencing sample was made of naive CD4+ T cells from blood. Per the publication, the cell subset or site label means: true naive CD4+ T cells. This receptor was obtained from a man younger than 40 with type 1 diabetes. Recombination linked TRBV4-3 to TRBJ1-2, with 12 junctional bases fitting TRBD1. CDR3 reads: CASSHSSGTGGLHYGYTF. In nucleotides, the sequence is TGCGCCAGCAGCCATTCCTCCGGGACAGGGGGCCTCCATTATGGCTACACCTTC.